These 15 T cell receptor beta chains were sequenced from one sample in a study of breast tumors, draining lymph nodes, adjacent tissues (dated by TCRdb to 2016 to 2017). The axillary draining lymph nodes of breast cancer patients were the source of the lymph node samples. Libraries came from multiplex PCR. This sample was sequenced with an Illumina HiSeq 2000. TCRdb ran its own pipeline on the public reads, namely fastp trimming at Q25 and MiXCR clone calling, and kept in-frame beta chains. Identical CDR3 protein sequences are pooled into one entry, listed with their most common genes and DNA. The sample includes about 200,000 distinct CDR3 sequences, with around 35% observed a single time. The ten largest clones add up to approximately 3.3% of the sample. The sample taken for sequencing was axillary lymph node tissue. All receptors come from a female donor with breast cancer. Some clones in this sample may be carry-over from other donors' samples.

Ten or more counts support this clonotype. This rearrangement joins TRBV19 to TRBJ1-5; no definite D call. In germline, CDR1 is LNHDA, CDR2 SQIVND (reference sequence). This CDR3 is built from 13 residues. Trimming removed 9 bases at V and 0 bases at J, with 9 bases between. The CDR3 nucleotides read TGTGCCAGCAACCAAGATAGCAATCAGCCCCAGCATTTT. It codes for CASNQDSNQPQHF.

On this clonotype itself: This sequence may be a read error, since a much larger clone differs from it by one base. The chain is built from TRBV6-6 and TRBJ2-5, with a weak D call TRBD1 (6 bases). Germline CDR1 MNHNY, CDR2 SVGAGI (reference sequence). The CDR3 length is 13 residues. CDR3 in DNA: TGTGCCAGCAGCCTGACAGGAGGAGAGACCCGGTACTTC. It codes for CASSLTGGETRYF.

In its sample, this clonotype was seen many times. The chain recombines TRBV7-2 with TRBJ2-2; weak D call: TRBD2 (7 bases). Germline V gene lookup returns CDR1 SGHTA and CDR2 FQGNSA. Trimming left V 5 bases short and J 6 bases short, with 19 bases between. CDR3 length equals 16 residues. CDR3 DNA: TGTGCCAGCAGCCGTAGGATATCGGGGGGCTCCGGGGAGCTGTTTTTT. Protein: CASSRRISGGSGELFF.

This clonotype has at least ten counts. The gene calls are TRBV2 and TRBJ2-1, with D perhaps matching TRBD2 (7 bases). Deletions cut 8 bases from V and 2 bases from J, with 16 bases between. Per the germline V gene, CDR1 is SNHLY and CDR2 is FYNNEI. The CDR3 is 15 amino acids. CDR3 sequence (DNA): TGTGCCAGCCACAGAGGCGGGGGCGCCTACAATGAGCAGTTCTTC. This encodes CASHRGGGAYNEQFF.

The J gene is TRBJ2-7, the V gene TRBV24-1; tentative D call: TRBD2 (6 bases). The CDR3 is made up of 13 amino acids. V lost 2 bases and J lost 5, with 9 bases in between. The V gene's germline CDR1 is KGHDR and CDR2 SFDVKD. The CDR3 coding sequence is TGTGCCACCAGTGATTCGGGAGCCCACGAGCAGTACTTC. Its protein is CATSDSGAHEQYF.

This clonotype was counted many times. The CDR3 bases are TGCAGTGCTGGGGGACTAGCGGGGGGGCGGGATGAGCAGTTCTTC. Protein sequence: CSAGGLAGGRDEQFF. This sequence joins TRBV20-1 and TRBJ2-1; 16 positions agree with TRBD2. The V gene's germline CDR1 is DFQATT and CDR2 SNEGSKA (reference sequence). This CDR3 contains 15 residues. The V segment lost 5 bases and the J segment 8 bases; nucleotides outside the gene matches: 6.

This clonotype was recorded at least ten times. The chain combines TRBV12-3 or TRBV12-4 with TRBJ1-2; unclear D gene. The CDR3 spans 14 residues. The V end was cut by 6 bases, the J end by 4 bases, with 15 bases between. As DNA, the CDR3 is TGTGCCAGCAGCCCCTGGGGAGCAGCCTATGGCTACACCTTC. Translated, it gives CASSPWGAAYGYTF.

A remark on this clonotype: Given a much more abundant clone one base away, this may be a read error. CDR3 nucleotides: TGTGCCAGCAGCTTAGAAGGACAGGCGAGAGAGGGCTACACCTTC. Translating it yields CASSLEGQAREGYTF. V usage is TRBV11-2 and J usage is TRBJ1-2; TRBD1 aligns across 7 bases. J lost 8 bases, V lost 0 bases, and 9 bases had no gene match. Germline CDR1 SGHAT, CDR2 FQNNGV. The CDR3 consists of 15 residues.

This clonotype was found once. CDR3 in amino acids: CASSFPNRDRTQETQYF. Here the CDR3 DNA reads TGTGCCAGCAGTTTCCCAAACCGGGACAGGACTCAAGAGACCCAGTACTTC. The rearrangement uses TRBV6-2 or TRBV6-3 and TRBJ2-5; 8 bases agree with TRBD1. The germline CDR1 and CDR2 sequences are MNHEY and SVGEGT. The trim removed 4 bases at V and 2 bases at J, leaving 12 bases unmatched. This CDR3 is built from 17 residues.

Concerning this clonotype: A read error is possible here, since a much larger clone lies one base away. The chain combines TRBV7-2 with TRBJ1-5, with 7 bases matching TRBD1. The CDR3 totals 14 residues. Germline assignment: CDR1 SGHTA and CDR2 FQGNSA. CDR3 nucleotides: TGTGCCGGCAGCTTAGGCAGGGGGGATCAGCCCCAGCATTTT. As protein: CAGSLGRGDQPQHF.

In nucleotides, the CDR3 is TGTGCCAGCAGTCTAGACAGGGGTCAGGTTGGAGGCTACACCTTC. This encodes CASSLDRGQVGGYTF. This chain connects TRBV6-1 to TRBJ1-2, with 8 bases identical to TRBD1. The CDR3 contains 15 residues. Germline V gives CDR1 MNHNS, CDR2 SASEGT. V was clipped by 5 bases and J by 8 bases; unmatched bases: 13.

This clonotype has ten or more counts. CDR3: CASSLVQHTGELFF. In DNA form, the CDR3 reads TGTGCCAGCAGCTTAGTCCAACACACCGGGGAGCTGTTTTTT. The J gene is TRBJ2-2, the V gene TRBV11-2; D remains ambiguous. V was shortened by 1 base and J by 3 bases, with 6 bases between the two germline ends. CDR1 and CDR2 from the germline V gene are SGHAT and FQNNGV. This CDR3 region has 14 residues. Complete variable domain (other parts from reference TRBV11-2 and TRBJ2-2): EAGVAQSPRYKIIEKRQSVAFWCNPISGHATLYWYQQILGQGPKLLIQFQNNGVVDDSQLPKDRFSAERLKGVDSTLKIQPAKLEDSAVYLCASSLVQHTGELFFGEGSRLTVL.

The chain is built from TRBV7-2 and TRBJ2-3; D unresolved. The CDR3 spans 16 residues. Germline V CDR1 and CDR2: SGHTA, FQGNSA. The CDR3 here is CARGLRYPASTDTQYF. Here the CDR3 DNA reads TGTGCTAGAGGCTTGCGTTACCCGGCTAGCACAGATACGCAGTATTTT.

The chain joins TRBV20-1 to TRBJ2-3; no clear D gene. In germline, CDR1 is DFQATT, CDR2 SNEGSKA (reference sequence). This CDR3 region has 11 residues. V lost 6 bases and J lost 0, with 4 bases in between. CDR3 coding DNA: TGCAGTGCAACTAGCACAGATACGCAGTATTTT. Amino acid sequence: CSATSTDTQYF.

This clonotype occurred a few times. This may be a read error: a much more frequent sequence differs by one nucleotide. V usage is TRBV5-1 and J usage is TRBJ2-2; 7 bases map to TRBD2. CDR3 length: 13 residues. Germline V gives CDR1 SGHRS, CDR2 YFSETQ. The ends lost 3 bases at V and 14 bases at J; junction bases unmatched: 10. The CDR3 loop reads CASSSRTSSDLFF. The CDR3 nucleotides are TGCGCCAGCAGCTCTAGGACTAGTTCGGACCTGTTTTTT.